The text below deals with one T cell receptor beta chain. This record comes from a study of blood T cell repertoires in COVID-19. Using immunoSEQ multiplex PCR, the repertoire was profiled, and TCRdb retains in-frame clones only, with some absent. The data show around 250,000 clones, 65% to 90% seen once. The receptor was derived from a woman in her 50s with acute COVID-19. Sample: PBMCs or T cells enriched from blood (not recorded which).

The CDR3 nucleotides read TGTGCCTGGAGTGTAGCGGGGCTAGGGACCCAGTACTTC. Translation: CAWSVAGLGTQYF. This rearrangement joins TRBV30 to TRBJ2-5, with 7 bases identical to TRBD2. Trimming cost V 0 bases and J 7 bases; bases outside gene matches: 5. The germline V gene has CDR1 GTSNPN and CDR2 SVGIG (reference sequence). This CDR3 has 13 residues.